A selection of T cell receptor beta chains follows, all from one sample in a study of response to subunit inactivated influenza vaccine. TCRdb itself ran the RT-PCR reads through MiXCR, one entry per CDR3 protein. Of about 780,000 distinct CDR3 sequences listed, around 20% are singletons. The sequences come from PBMCs from blood, collected roughly 5 days after vaccination. Source of these receptors: a man aged 50 to 60 who received an inactivated influenza vaccine. The CDR3 runs from the conserved cysteine through the conserved F or W. A D gene is named only where the DNA matches it firmly. Size is omitted from some rows. Given values are once, few, many or a class for expanded clones.

clone size,J gene,V gene,D gene,CDR3 protein,CDR3 DNA
once,TRBJ2-1,TRBV30,-,CAWTVGAGYNEQFF,TGTGCCTGGACGGTAGGGGCAGGTTACAATGAGCAGTTCTTC
-,TRBJ2-7,TRBV28,-,CASSPGSLIGDYEQYF,TGTGCCAGCAGCCCCGGGTCCCTTATTGGGGATTACGAGCAGTACTTC
-,TRBJ1-5,TRBV20-1,TRBD1,CTAIRDRGWSGNQPQHF,TGCACTGCTATCCGGGACAGGGGGTGGAGCGGCAATCAGCCCCAGCATTTT
-,TRBJ2-1,TRBV20-1,TRBD2,CSARAFGSGGDNEQFF,TGCAGTGCTAGAGCCTTTGGGAGCGGGGGGGACAATGAGCAGTTCTTC
-,TRBJ2-7,TRBV7-2,-,CASSLSQGLNEQYF,TGTGCCAGCAGCTTAAGTCAGGGGCTCAACGAGCAGTACTTC
-,TRBJ2-7,TRBV20-1,-,CSARANGKWNEQYF,TGCAGTGCTAGGGCCAACGGGAAATGGAACGAGCAGTACTTC
once,TRBJ2-1,TRBV3-1,TRBD2,CASSQGLAGGDEQFF,TGTGCCAGCAGCCAAGGACTAGCGGGGGGGGATGAGCAGTTCTTC
-,TRBJ1-1,TRBV20-1,TRBD1,CSVRRRTGNTEAFF,TGCAGTGTTCGACGCAGGACAGGGAACACTGAAGCTTTCTTT
-,TRBJ2-5,TRBV20-1,TRBD1,CSARTLRGTLYQETQYF,TGCAGTGCTAGAACCCTCAGGGGGACACTGTACCAAGAGACCCAGTACTTC
few,TRBJ2-4,TRBV27,TRBD1,CASREDRGLKNIQYF,TGTGCCAGCAGGGAGGACAGGGGCCTGAAAAACATTCAGTACTTC
many,TRBJ2-1,TRBV5-1,-,CASSPTSYNEQFF,TGCGCCAGCAGCCCCACTAGCTACAATGAGCAGTTCTTC
few,TRBJ2-5,TRBV20-1,TRBD1,CSARSGDRGRETQYF,TGCAGTGCTAGATCGGGAGACAGGGGGCGAGAGACCCAGTACTTC
-,TRBJ1-1,TRBV7-9,-,CASSFWVTEAFF,TGTGCCAGCAGCTTTTGGGTCACTGAAGCTTTCTTT
-,TRBJ2-5,TRBV12-3/TRBV12-4,-,CASSFWQGSETQYF,TGTGCCAGCAGTTTTTGGCAGGGGTCAGAGACCCAGTACTTC
few,TRBJ2-7,TRBV6-1,-,CASSSVITSYEQYF,TGTGCCAGCAGTAGCGTAATTACCTCGTACGAGCAGTACTTC
-,TRBJ1-1,TRBV4-3,-,CASSQDSREGTAFF,TGCGCCAGCAGCCAAGATTCCAGGGAAGGGACGGCTTTCTTT
few,TRBJ2-5,TRBV5-1,-,CASSSPGIQETQYF,TGCGCCAGCAGTTCTCCGGGAATTCAAGAGACCCAGTACTTC
-,TRBJ2-5,TRBV20-1,TRBD2,CSARPAGGGETQYF,TGCAGTGCTAGACCAGCGGGAGGTGGAGAGACCCAGTACTTC
-,TRBJ1-1,TRBV10-3,-,CAISEKMAVGGGYAEAFF,TGTGCCATCAGTGAGAAAATGGCCGTCGGTGGTGGGTACGCGGAAGCTTTCTTT
-,TRBJ1-1,TRBV9,TRBD1,CASSVGGQATEAFF,TGTGCCAGCAGCGTTGGAGGACAGGCAACTGAAGCTTTCTTT
many,TRBJ2-5,TRBV20-1,-,CTTGGETQYF,TGCACAACGGGGGGCGAGACCCAGTACTTC
many,TRBJ2-7,TRBV7-2,-,CASSLYQLGEQYF,TGTGCCAGCAGCTTATATCAGTTAGGCGAGCAGTACTTC
once,TRBJ2-7,TRBV28,-,CASSLSGRWGEQYF,TGTGCCAGCAGTTTATCTGGCCGTTGGGGCGAGCAGTACTTC
-,TRBJ1-1,TRBV9,-,CASSATGYGLAFF,TGTGCCAGCAGCGCGACAGGTTACGGCTTGGCTTTCTTT
-,TRBJ1-1,TRBV4-3,-,CASSQDAQVGTEAFF,TGCGCCAGCAGCCAAGATGCGCAGGTGGGGACTGAAGCTTTCTTT
-,TRBJ2-6,TRBV7-8,TRBD1,CASSLGRGRGANVLTF,TGTGCCAGCAGCTTAGGAAGGGGGCGAGGGGCCAACGTCCTGACTTTC
few,TRBJ2-7,TRBV7-9,TRBD2,CASSLTSGSIYGYEQYF,TGTGCCAGCAGCTTGACTAGCGGGAGTATATACGGCTACGAGCAGTACTTC
few,TRBJ1-2,TRBV12-3/TRBV12-4,-,CASSFSSGYGYTF,TGTGCCAGCAGTTTTAGTTCCGGCTATGGCTACACCTTC
many,TRBJ1-1,TRBV20-1,-,CSARTPGGTEAFF,TGCAGTGCTAGGACCCCGGGCGGCACTGAAGCTTTCTTT
-,TRBJ2-7,TRBV6-5,TRBD2,CASSSVAGAYEQYF,TGTGCCAGCAGTTCCGTAGCGGGGGCCTACGAGCAGTACTTC
many,TRBJ2-3,TRBV5-1,TRBD2,CASSWSGRATDTQYF,TGCGCCAGCAGCTGGAGCGGGAGGGCTACAGATACGCAGTATTTT
-,TRBJ2-7,TRBV7-8,TRBD1,CASSEGTGKRDEQYF,TGTGCCAGCAGCGAGGGGACAGGGAAGCGGGACGAGCAGTACTTC
-,TRBJ2-2,TRBV6-5,-,CASSTSLGTTGELFF,TGTGCCAGCAGTACTTCCCTTGGGACCACCGGGGAGCTGTTTTTT
many,TRBJ2-2,TRBV30,TRBD1,CASGTGVGELFF,TGTGCCTCGGGGACAGGGGTCGGGGAGCTGTTTTTT
many,TRBJ2-3,TRBV4-3,TRBD2,CASSQDMGGSDSTDTQYF,TGCGCCAGCAGCCAAGATATGGGGGGGAGTGATAGCACAGATACGCAGTATTTT
few,TRBJ2-3,TRBV7-6,-,CASSPTRSLTDTQYF,TGTGCCAGCAGCCCGACTAGATCCCTCACAGATACGCAGTATTTT
many,TRBJ2-7,TRBV4-3,TRBD2,CASSPRLAGLSSYEQYF,TGCGCCAGCAGCCCGAGACTAGCGGGCCTGAGCTCCTACGAGCAGTACTTC
-,TRBJ2-7,TRBV10-3,-,CAIKGGGDEQYF,TGTGCCATCAAGGGGGGGGGCGACGAGCAGTACTTC
few,TRBJ2-7,TRBV11-2,TRBD2,CASSLWGGTPRFYEQYF,TGTGCCAGCAGCTTATGGGGGGGGACCCCAAGGTTTTACGAGCAGTACTTC
-,TRBJ2-2,TRBV20-1,-,CSAIAGGASERTGELFF,TGCAGTGCTATAGCAGGGGGGGCATCAGAACGCACCGGGGAGCTGTTTTTT
many,TRBJ2-7,TRBV29-1,TRBD2,CSVVGLAGGYEQYF,TGCAGCGTTGTTGGGCTAGCGGGAGGCTACGAGCAGTACTTC